This T cell receptor beta chain is drawn from a study of post-analysis software for immune sequencing data. Study information: Relapsing-remitting, secondary progressive and progressive-relapsing forms of multiple sclerosis all featured among disease courses. Broader study findings: Strong co-clustering by F measure was seen for same-batch samples. Those with multiple sclerosis, the patient group, showed significantly lower normalized Chao1 diversity than controls. In patients, roughly 5 TRBV segments were more frequent than in controls, with TRBV5-6, TRBV5-1 and TRBV20-1 among them.

For this clonotype: The target antigen is unknown. A much bigger clone sits one base away, suggesting this may be a read error.

Germline loops: CDR1 MGHRA, CDR2 YSYEKL. The CDR3 is 20 residues long. Trimming removed 0 bases from V and 0 bases from J; junction bases left unmatched: 12. Every TCR beta cDNA library bore unique molecular identifiers. Around 500,000 cDNA molecules came from roughly 0.93 to 9.6 million T cells. TCRdb processed the PCR reads anew with MiXCR; each CDR3 protein has one entry. The sample has a few hundred thousand distinct CDR3 sequences, roughly a third seen once; the top ten hold 4% to 5.5%. The receptor's source is a girl aged 10 to 17 with multiple sclerosis. The V gene is TRBV4-1, the J gene TRBJ2-1; 9 bases agree with TRBD2. Sequences were obtained from blood. As DNA, the CDR3 is TGCGCCAGCAGCCAAGATAGGGTACGAGCGGGGGGATCCTCCTACAATGAGCAGTTCTTC. Encoded protein: CASSQDRVRAGGSSYNEQFF.